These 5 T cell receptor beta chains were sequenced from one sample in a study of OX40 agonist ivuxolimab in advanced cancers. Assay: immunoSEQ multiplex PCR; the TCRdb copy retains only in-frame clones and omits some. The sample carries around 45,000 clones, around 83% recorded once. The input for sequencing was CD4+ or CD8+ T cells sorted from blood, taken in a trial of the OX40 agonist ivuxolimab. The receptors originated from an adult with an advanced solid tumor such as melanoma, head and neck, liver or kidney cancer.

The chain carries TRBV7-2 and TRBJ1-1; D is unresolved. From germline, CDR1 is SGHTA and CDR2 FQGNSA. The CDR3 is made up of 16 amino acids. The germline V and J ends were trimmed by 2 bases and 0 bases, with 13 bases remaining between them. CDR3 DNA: TGTGCCAGCAGCTTAATCGAGGTCACCTTGAACACTGAAGCTTTCTTT. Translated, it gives CASSLIEVTLNTEAFF.

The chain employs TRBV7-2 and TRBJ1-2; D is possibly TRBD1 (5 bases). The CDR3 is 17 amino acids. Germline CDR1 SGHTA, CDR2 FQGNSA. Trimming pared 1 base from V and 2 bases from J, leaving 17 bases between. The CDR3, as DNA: TGTGCCAGCAGCTTAGGAGGGGCAGGACGTAACAACTATGGCTACACCTTC. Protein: CASSLGGAGRNNYGYTF.

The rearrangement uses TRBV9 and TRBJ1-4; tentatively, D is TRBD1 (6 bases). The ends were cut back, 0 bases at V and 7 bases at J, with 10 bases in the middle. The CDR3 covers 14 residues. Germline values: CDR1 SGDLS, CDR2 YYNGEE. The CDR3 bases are TGTGCCAGCAGCGTAGCTGGGGGCGCTGAAAAACTGTTTTTT. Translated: CASSVAGGAEKLFF.

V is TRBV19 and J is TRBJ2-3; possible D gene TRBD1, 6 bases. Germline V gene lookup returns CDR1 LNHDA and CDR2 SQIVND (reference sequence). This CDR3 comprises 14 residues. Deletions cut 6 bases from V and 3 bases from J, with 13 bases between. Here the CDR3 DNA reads TGTGCCAGTAGCGTGCGGCAGGGGACAGATACGCAGTATTTT. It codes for CASSVRQGTDTQYF.

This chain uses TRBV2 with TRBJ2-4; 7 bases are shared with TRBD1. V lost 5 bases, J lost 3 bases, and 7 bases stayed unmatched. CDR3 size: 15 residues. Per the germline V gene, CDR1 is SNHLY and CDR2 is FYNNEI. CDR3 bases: TGTGCCAGCAGTCAAACAGGGGTTGTCAAAAACATTCAGTACTTC. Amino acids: CASSQTGVVKNIQYF.